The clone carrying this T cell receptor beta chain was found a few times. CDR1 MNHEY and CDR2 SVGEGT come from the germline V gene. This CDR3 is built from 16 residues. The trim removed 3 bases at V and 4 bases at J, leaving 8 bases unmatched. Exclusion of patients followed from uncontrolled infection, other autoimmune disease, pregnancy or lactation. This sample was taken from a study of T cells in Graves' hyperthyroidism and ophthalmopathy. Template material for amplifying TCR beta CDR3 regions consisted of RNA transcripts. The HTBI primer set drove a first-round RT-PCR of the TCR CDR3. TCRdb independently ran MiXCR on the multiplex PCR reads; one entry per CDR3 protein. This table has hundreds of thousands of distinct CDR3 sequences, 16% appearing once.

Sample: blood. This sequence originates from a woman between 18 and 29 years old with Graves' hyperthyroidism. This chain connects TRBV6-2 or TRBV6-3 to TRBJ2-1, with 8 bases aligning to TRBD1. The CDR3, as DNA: TGTGCCAGCAGTTATACGAGGCAGGGGGCTTACAATGAGCAGTTCTTC. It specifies CASSYTRQGAYNEQFF.